The 15 T cell receptor beta chains reported below all come from one sample, sequenced in a study of OX40 agonist ivuxolimab in advanced cancers. Clones were read by immunoSEQ multiplex PCR, and TCRdb kept only the in-frame ones, dropping some. The sample has under 40,000 clones, about 93% seen once. The material was CD4+ or CD8+ T cells sorted from blood, obtained in a trial of the OX40 agonist ivuxolimab. Receptor source: an adult with an advanced solid tumor such as melanoma, head and neck, liver or kidney cancer.

The rearrangement links TRBV6-1 to TRBJ1-1; D not certain. V was pared by 1 base and J by 0 bases, with 9 bases between. CDR3 length: 15 residues. Germline lookup yields CDR1 MNHNS and CDR2 SASEGT. The CDR3: CASSEEVWVNTEAFF. The CDR3 DNA is TGTGCCAGCAGTGAAGAGGTGTGGGTGAACACTGAAGCTTTCTTT.

V usage is TRBV7-9 and J usage is TRBJ2-5; 13 bases align to TRBD2. The V gene end was trimmed by 0 bases and the J gene end by 2 bases; junction bases not matched to a gene: 3. CDR3 length: 17 amino acids. Germline V gene sequence: CDR1 SEHNR, CDR2 FQNEAQ (reference sequence). The CDR3, as DNA: TGTGCCAGCAGCTTAGCGTCACTAGCGGGGGGGCAAGAGACCCAGTACTTC. Protein sequence: CASSLASLAGGQETQYF.

The chain carries TRBV27 and TRBJ1-5; D not certain. The germline V gene has CDR1 MNHEY and CDR2 SMNVEV (reference sequence). The V end lost 2 bases, the J end lost 4 bases, and 9 bases lay between the germline ends. The CDR3 loop spans 14 amino acids. CDR3 coding DNA: TGTGCCAGCAGTTTAAGAGGTCCAAATCAGCCCCAGCATTTT. Its translation: CASSLRGPNQPQHF.

The chain joins TRBV10-3 to TRBJ2-1; tentative D call: TRBD1 (5 bases). In germline, CDR1 is ENHRY, CDR2 SYGVKD. This CDR3 is 11 amino acids long. The ends were cut back, 7 bases at V and 7 bases at J, with 8 bases in the middle. The CDR3 region has the DNA TGTGCCATCATGAAGGGGAATGAGCAGTTCTTC. This translates into CAIMKGNEQFF.

The V gene is TRBV5-8, the J gene TRBJ2-2, with 12 bases matching TRBD2. Germline values: CDR1 SGHTS, CDR2 YDEGEE. The CDR3 has 17 residues. The V and J ends lost 6 bases and 5 bases, in that order; junction bases with no gene match: 11. CDR3 nucleotide sequence: TGTGCCAGCACCCCCCTAGCGGGAGGGCCCTGGACCGGGGAGCTGTTTTTT. As protein: CASTPLAGGPWTGELFF.

The chain has TRBV4-3 and TRBJ2-7; possible D gene TRBD1, 5 bases. Germline CDR1 is LGHNA and CDR2 is YSLEER. V was pared by 0 bases and J by 0 bases, with 9 bases between. The CDR3 spans 15 residues. CDR3 sequence (DNA): TGCGCCAGCAGCCAAGATGCAGGGATCTCCTACGAGCAGTACTTC. Translated, it gives CASSQDAGISYEQYF.

This sequence joins TRBV4-3 and TRBJ2-2; D possibly corresponds to TRBD1 (5 bases). The CDR3 consists of 16 residues. With 0 bases removed from V and 0 bases from J, the gap between germline ends came to 8 bases. Per the germline V gene, CDR1 is LGHNA and CDR2 is YSLEER. CDR3 region: CASSQDWGTNTGELFF. CDR3 nucleotide sequence: TGCGCCAGCAGCCAAGATTGGGGCACGAACACCGGGGAGCTGTTTTTT.

The rearrangement uses TRBV4-1 and TRBJ1-1; D unclear. The V end lost 3 bases, the J end lost 2 bases, and 13 bases lay between the germline ends. The germline gives CDR1 MGHRA, CDR2 YSYEKL. CDR3 size: 15 residues. CDR3 protein: CASSHFSSQNTEAFF. The CDR3 nucleotides are TGCGCCAGCAGCCATTTCAGCAGCCAAAACACTGAAGCTTTCTTT.

CDR3 in amino acids: CASSFTSGSRETQYF. CDR3 sequence (DNA): TGTGCCAGCAGCTTCACTAGCGGGTCCAGAGAGACCCAGTACTTC. V is TRBV7-2 and J is TRBJ2-5, with 9 bases aligning to TRBD2. J gave up 4 bases and V 3 bases, and 6 bases lay outside the gene matches. The CDR3 is 15 residues long. Per the germline V gene, CDR1 is SGHTA and CDR2 is FQGNSA.

The rearrangement uses TRBV7-2 and TRBJ1-5, with no clear D. The CDR3 is made up of 15 amino acids. Looked up from germline, CDR1 is SGHTA and CDR2 is FQGNSA. V dropped 6 bases and J dropped 2 bases, with 14 bases sitting between them. The CDR3 nucleotides are TGTGCCAGCAGTCTCTCCGACATGGGCAATCAGCCCCAGCATTTT. Protein sequence: CASSLSDMGNQPQHF.

The V call is TRBV19, the J call TRBJ2-4; D is perhaps TRBD1 (5 bases). V was pared by 5 bases and J by 0 bases, with 11 bases between. The CDR3 has 15 residues. Germline lookup yields CDR1 LNHDA and CDR2 SQIVND (reference sequence). DNA for the CDR3: TGTGCCAGTAGTCTCGCAGGGATAGCCAAAAACATTCAGTACTTC. Translation: CASSLAGIAKNIQYF.

V usage is TRBV4-1 and J usage is TRBJ1-2; D unresolved. The CDR3 runs to 15 residues. Looked up from germline, CDR1 is MGHRA and CDR2 is YSYEKL. V was trimmed by 1 base and J by 0 bases, leaving 9 bases between them. In DNA form, the CDR3 reads TGCGCCAGCAGCCAAGTCGGGATTTCTAACTATGGCTACACCTTC. This gives the protein CASSQVGISNYGYTF.

The genes are TRBV6-6 and TRBJ2-2; TRBD2 matches 7 bases. After removal of 3 bases from V and 5 bases from J, the junction contained 9 bases not matched to a gene. This CDR3 has 16 amino acids. Germline values: CDR1 MNHNY, CDR2 SVGAGI (reference sequence). The CDR3 nucleotides read TGTGCCAGCAGTTATCCAACGGGAGGCTATACCGGGGAGCTGTTTTTT. It encodes CASSYPTGGYTGELFF.

V and J are TRBV5-4 and TRBJ1-1; D might be TRBD1 (5 bases). V was trimmed by 2 bases and J by 4 bases, leaving 12 bases between them. The CDR3 sequence is 14 residues long. Per the germline V gene, CDR1 is SGHNT and CDR2 is YYREEE (reference sequence). CDR3 nucleotide sequence: TGTGCCAGCAGCTTTCAGGGAGGAGGCACTGAAGCTTTCTTT. The encoded protein is CASSFQGGGTEAFF. Together with reference TRBV5-4 and TRBJ1-1, the CDR3 gives the full variable domain: ETGVTQSPTHLIKTRGQQVTLRCSSQSGHNTVSWYQQALGQGPQFIFQYYREEENGRGNFPPRFSGLQFPNYSSELNVNALELDDSALYLCASSFQGGGTEAFFGQGTRLTVV.

The table lists this clone with a few counts. The J gene is TRBJ2-1, the V gene TRBV29-1, with 12 bases fitting TRBD2. This CDR3 has 18 amino acids. Germline assignment: CDR1 SQVTM and CDR2 ANQGSEA. The J segment lost 6 bases and the V segment lost 0 bases, leaving 12 bases of the junction unmatched. The CDR3 DNA sequence: TGCAGCGTTGAAGATCCCGCTAGCGGGAGGGCCGATGGCAATGAGCAGTTCTTC. Its protein product is CSVEDPASGRADGNEQFF.